The sequence of this TCR beta chain was determined in a study of cytomegalovirus exposure and HLA in healthy donors. With respect to this clone: Its antigen remains unknown.

Donors in the study were healthy people who gave bone marrow. CDR3 length equals 10 residues. V lost 7 bases to trimming and J lost 5 bases, with 9 bases between them. Germline V gene lookup returns CDR1 SQVTM and CDR2 ANQGSEA. PCR was performed using 60 Vbeta and 13 Jbeta primers. TCRdb's copy holds only in-frame clones and misses some; the assay was immunoSEQ multiplex PCR. Of around 140,000 clones listed, about 79% are singletons. Study results and caveats: Follow-up analysis later connected one missense variant in DCLRE1C with trimming of TCR beta V- and J-genes.

The receptor was isolated from a male donor in good health and CMV-seronegative. The rearrangement uses TRBV29-1 and TRBJ2-7; D not resolved. Sample: PBMCs. CDR3 nucleotide sequence: TGCAGCGCTAGTGTCGACGAGCAGTACTTC. Protein sequence: CSASVDEQYF.